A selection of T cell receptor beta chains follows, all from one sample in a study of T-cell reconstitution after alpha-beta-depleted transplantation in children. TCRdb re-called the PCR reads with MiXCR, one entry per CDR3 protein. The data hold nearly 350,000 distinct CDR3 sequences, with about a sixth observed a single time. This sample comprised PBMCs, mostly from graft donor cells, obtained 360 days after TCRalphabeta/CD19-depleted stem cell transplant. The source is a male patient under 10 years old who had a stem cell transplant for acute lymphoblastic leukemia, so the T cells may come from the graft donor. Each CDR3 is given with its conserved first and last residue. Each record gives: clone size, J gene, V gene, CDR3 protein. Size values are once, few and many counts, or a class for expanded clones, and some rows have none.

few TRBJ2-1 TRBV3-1 CASSQGPGLEQFF
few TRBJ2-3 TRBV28 CASSFSGRLPRTDTQYF
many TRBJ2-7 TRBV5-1 CASSLTGSSYEQYF
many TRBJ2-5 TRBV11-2 CASSLEASGRAIQETQYF
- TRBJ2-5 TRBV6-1 CASSRMWTGDQETQYF
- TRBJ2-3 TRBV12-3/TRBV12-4 CASSPLLAGPSTDTQYF
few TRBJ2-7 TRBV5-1 CASRNLYEQYF
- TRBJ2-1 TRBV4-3 CASSQTRYNEQFF
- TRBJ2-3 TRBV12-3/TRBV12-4 CASSFLAGGADTQYF
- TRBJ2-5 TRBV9 CASSVLGVRQETQYF
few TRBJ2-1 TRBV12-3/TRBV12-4 CASSLATSSRYNEQFF
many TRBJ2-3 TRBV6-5 CASSYGGYTDTQYF
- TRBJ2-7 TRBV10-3 CAISAGGQGAYEQYF
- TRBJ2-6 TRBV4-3 CASSQDGPGTTSSGANVLTF
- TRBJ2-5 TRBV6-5 CASSYSPSKETQYF
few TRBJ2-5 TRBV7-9 CASSPRTRLQETQYF
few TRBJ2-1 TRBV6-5 CASSYRGFSGSLYNEQFF
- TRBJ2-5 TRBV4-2 CASSQDQLEETQYF
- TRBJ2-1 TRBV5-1 CASSLGTGANEQFF
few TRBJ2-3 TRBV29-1 CSVELAGGEADTQYF